The entry below gives a single T cell receptor beta chain sequence along with its context. Its antigen remains unidentified. TCRdb reanalysed the 5' RACE reads using MiXCR and keeps one entry per CDR3 protein. Counted here are 200,000 to 300,000 distinct CDR3 sequences, 10% to 15% occurring once; the ten biggest clones make up 0.4% to 0.55%. The CDR3 has 18 residues. V shed 4 bases and J shed 4 bases, with 26 bases lying between them. From germline, CDR1 is SGHRS and CDR2 YFSETQ. These data come from a study of T cells after yellow fever vaccination. For the study at large: Preparation of fractions with low cell numbers was performed using SMART-Seq v4 Ultra Low Input. General observations from the study: Only a small proportion of the clonotypes turned up in both the CD4 and the CD8 compartments, likely arising from convergent recombination. Researchers report a weaker secondary response that nonetheless peaked faster, day 5 versus 15. Highly abundant clonotypes carried over from the bulk population could end up in FACS-sorted repertoires as contaminants.

This rearrangement joins TRBV5-1 to TRBJ2-5; D uncertain. The sample here was CD4+ T cells sorted from PBMCs, taken 45 days after the yellow fever booster vaccination. The origin of this receptor is a man aged 25 to 40 who received the YFV17D yellow fever vaccine. The CDR3 region has the DNA TGCGCCAGCAGCCATTCAGCAGGCTCGAGACTTTCAGGAGAGACCCAGTACTTC. Translating gives CASSHSAGSRLSGETQYF.